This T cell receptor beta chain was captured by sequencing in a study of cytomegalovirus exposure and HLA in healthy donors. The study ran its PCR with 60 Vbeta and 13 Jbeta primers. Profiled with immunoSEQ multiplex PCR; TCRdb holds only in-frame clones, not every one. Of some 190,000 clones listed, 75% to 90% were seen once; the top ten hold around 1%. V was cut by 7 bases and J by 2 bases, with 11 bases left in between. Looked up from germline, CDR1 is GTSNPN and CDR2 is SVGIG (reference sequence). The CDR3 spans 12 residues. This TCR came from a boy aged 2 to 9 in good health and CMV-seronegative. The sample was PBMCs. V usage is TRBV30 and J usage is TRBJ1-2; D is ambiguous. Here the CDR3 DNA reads TGTGCCTTTAGTCGCGGGAACTATGGCTACACCTTC. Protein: CAFSRGNYGYTF.